These T cell receptor beta chains were read from a single sample in a study of Ad26.COV2.S vaccination and SARS-CoV-2 variants. Profiled with immunoSEQ multiplex PCR; TCRdb holds only in-frame clones, not every one. The table has about 320,000 clones, roughly 84% seen once; the top ten hold around 1.9%. This specimen was peripheral blood, taken in a trial of Ad26.COV2.S vaccine versus placebo. The origin of the receptors is a person aged 18-60 years who received the Ad26.COV2.S COVID-19 vaccine or a placebo. CDR3s include the opening cysteine and the closing phenylalanine or tryptophan. D genes are given only for firm matches. Not every row has a clone size; where given, it reads once, few, many or a size class.

NA	TRBV2	NA	TRBJ1-4	TGTGCCAGCAGTGACGGACTACTGGGGGGCGATGGTGAAAAACTGTTTTTT	CASSDGLLGGDGEKLFF
NA	TRBV18	NA	TRBJ1-2	TGTGCCAGCTCCCCGGCTTCGGGGGCCCATGGCTACACCTTC	CASSPASGAHGYTF
TRBD1	TRBV18	NA	TRBJ1-3	TGTGCCAGCTCTGGACAGGGTTCTGGAAACACCATATATTTT	CASSGQGSGNTIYF
NA	TRBV3-1/TRBV3-2	once	TRBJ1-2	TGTGCCAGCAGCCAAGGCAGGGTTGGCTACACCTTC	CASSQGRVGYTF
TRBD1	TRBV5-1	once	TRBJ2-5	TGCGCCAGCAGCGTCCGGGACAGGGGGCCAAAAGAGACCCAGTACTTC	CASSVRDRGPKETQYF
NA	TRBV11-2	NA	TRBJ1-2	TGTGCCAGCAGTCGTGCGGTTCGTTATGGCTACACCTTC	CASSRAVRYGYTF
TRBD1	TRBV6-5	NA	TRBJ2-1	TGTGCCAGCAGGAGAGGGACAGTATACAATGAGCAGTTCTTC	CASRRGTVYNEQFF
NA	TRBV12-3/TRBV12-4	few	TRBJ1-6	TGTGCCAGCACCTTACTCGAGGGTTCACCCCTCCACTTT	CASTLLEGSPLHF
NA	TRBV5-1	NA	TRBJ1-3	TGCGCCAGCAGTGCACTTGAGGGCTCTGGAAACACCATATATTTT	CASSALEGSGNTIYF
NA	TRBV11-3	NA	TRBJ1-1	TGTGCCAGCAGCTTCCGGTTGAACACTGAAGCTTTCTTT	CASSFRLNTEAFF
NA	TRBV18	NA	TRBJ1-1	TGTGCCAGCTCCCCCAATAGGGACACTGAAGCTTTCTTT	CASSPNRDTEAFF
NA	TRBV27	NA	TRBJ2-5	TGTGCCAGCAGTTTAGTAGCGCAACGGGAGACCCAGTACTTC	CASSLVAQRETQYF
NA	TRBV6-5	NA	TRBJ1-6	TGTGCCAGCACGGGAGGCTCCATCTATAATTCACCCCTCCACTTT	CASTGGSIYNSPLHF
TRBD1	TRBV27	NA	TRBJ2-7	TGTGCCAGCAGTTCCTTAGGACAGGTCTCCTACGAGCAGTACTTC	CASSSLGQVSYEQYF
NA	TRBV3-1/TRBV3-2	NA	TRBJ1-1	TGTGCCAGCAGCCAACAGGGCATGAACACTGAAGCTTTCTTT	CASSQQGMNTEAFF
NA	TRBV15	NA	TRBJ2-2	TGTGCCACCAGCAGACTAGCTTTCACCGGGGAGCTGTTTTTT	CATSRLAFTGELFF
TRBD1	TRBV9	few	TRBJ2-7	TGTGCCAGCAGCCCCCAAGGTACAGGGGTCAACGAGCAGTACTTC	CASSPQGTGVNEQYF
TRBD2	TRBV10-3	NA	TRBJ2-5	TGTGCCATCAGCCCCGGGACTAGCGGGGGGCAAGAGACCCAGTACTTC	CAISPGTSGGQETQYF
NA	TRBV27	NA	TRBJ1-1	TGTGCCGAAGGCCTGGGACATTGCCCGGTGGGGGCTTTCTTT	CAEGLGHCPVGAFF
NA	TRBV6-1	NA	TRBJ2-4	TGTGCCAGCAGTGGGTCGAGTAGGCTGTCAAAAGGGAGTACCAAAAACATTCAGTACTTC	CASSGSSRLSKGSTKNIQYF